One and the same sample provided the 20 T cell receptor beta chains below, sequenced in a study of blood T cell repertoires in COVID-19. Clones were sequenced by immunoSEQ multiplex PCR, and TCRdb holds only the in-frame ones, with some missing. Found here are roughly 53,000 clones, 65% to 90% of them singletons; the top ten hold 28%. The sample consisted of peripheral blood. Receptor source: a human donor in a cohort sampled during active COVID-19.

The chain carries TRBV6-5 and TRBJ1-2; 8 nucleotides align to TRBD1. The CDR3 covers 15 residues. V lost 6 bases to trimming and J lost 5 bases; unmatched junction nucleotides: 11. Germline V lookup: CDR1 MNHEY, CDR2 SVGAGI. The CDR3 region is CASRNSQGARYGYTF. The DNA of the CDR3 is TGTGCCAGCAGGAACTCTCAGGGGGCGCGATATGGCTACACCTTC.

The V call is TRBV7-9, the J call TRBJ1-4; D remains ambiguous. V shed 5 bases and J shed 0 bases, with 7 bases lying between them. Germline CDR1 and CDR2: SEHNR and FQNEAQ (reference sequence). The CDR3 length is 14 residues. CDR3 DNA sequence: TGTGCCAGCAGCCCACAGTCAACTAATGAAAAACTGTTTTTT. This encodes CASSPQSTNEKLFF.

J is TRBJ2-1 and V is TRBV4-1, with 10 bases that match TRBD2. V trimming: 1 base; J trimming: 12 bases; junction bases outside the gene matches: 9. Germline V gene sequence: CDR1 MGHRA, CDR2 YSYEKL. The CDR3 totals 15 residues. The CDR3 loop reads CASSQAGAGGDSQFF. CDR3 in DNA: TGCGCCAGCAGCCAAGCTGGAGCGGGAGGGGACTCGCAGTTCTTC.

The rearrangement joins TRBV29-1 to TRBJ2-7, with TRBD1 matching 8 bases. The CDR3 has 16 amino acids. Unmatched junction bases numbered 10, after V lost 1 base and J lost 2 bases. The germline gives CDR1 SQVTM, CDR2 ANQGSEA. This chain's CDR3 is CSVEGSPGQGTYEQYF. The CDR3 region has the DNA TGCAGCGTTGAAGGCAGTCCAGGACAGGGCACCTACGAGCAGTACTTC.

V usage is TRBV5-1 and J usage is TRBJ2-5; D remains unclear. CDR1 and CDR2 (germline): SGHRS, YFSETQ. V was shortened by 2 bases and J by 2 bases, with 4 bases between the two germline ends. There are 12 residues in the CDR3. The CDR3 reads CASSFGQETQYF. The CDR3, as DNA: TGCGCCAGCAGCTTCGGGCAAGAGACCCAGTACTTC.

V is TRBV7-2 and J is TRBJ2-1, with 11 bases that match TRBD2. The CDR3 consists of 14 residues. The trim removed 4 bases at V and 7 bases at J, leaving 3 bases unmatched. CDR1 is SGHTA, CDR2 FQGNSA, per germline. The CDR3 is CASSSASGRNEQFF. CDR3 bases: TGTGCCAGCAGCTCGGCTAGCGGGAGGAATGAGCAGTTCTTC.

The rearrangement joins TRBV2 to TRBJ2-7; 10 bases match TRBD2. CDR3 length: 14 residues. The J segment lost 3 bases and the V segment lost 4 bases, leaving 3 bases of the junction unmatched. CDR1 is SNHLY and CDR2 is FYNNEI in the germline V gene. CDR3 residues: CASSGLAGDYEQYF. For the CDR3, the DNA is TGTGCCAGCAGTGGACTAGCGGGTGACTACGAGCAGTACTTC.

V is TRBV5-1 and J is TRBJ1-3; 11 nucleotides match TRBD1. CDR1 and CDR2 (germline): SGHRS, YFSETQ. The V and J ends lost 4 bases and 9 bases, in that order; junction bases with no gene match: 21. CDR3 length equals 19 residues. The CDR3 nucleotides are TGCGCCAGCAGCGCGGGACAGGGGGGCTTCTACGGGGAAACGGCCACCATATATTTT. This gives the protein CASSAGQGGFYGETATIYF.

The V and J genes are TRBV19 and TRBJ2-7, with TRBD1 matching over 7 bases. Germline V CDR1 and CDR2: LNHDA, SQIVND (reference sequence). V trimming: 6 bases; J trimming: 2 bases; junction bases outside the gene matches: 10. This CDR3 is built from 15 residues. The CDR3 coding sequence is TGTGCCAGTAGCGCCCGACAGGGAATAGCCTACGAGCAGTACTTC. Translated: CASSARQGIAYEQYF.

The genes are TRBV11-3 and TRBJ2-7; 11 bases agree with TRBD1. Trimming removed 1 base from V and 2 bases from J; junction bases left unmatched: 4. CDR3 length equals 16 residues. Per germline, CDR1 SGHNT and CDR2 YENEEA. The CDR3 sequence: CASSLGGQGVPYEQYF. CDR3 bases: TGTGCCAGCAGCTTAGGGGGACAGGGGGTCCCCTACGAGCAGTACTTC.

The chain combines TRBV2 with TRBJ2-5; D call uncertain. CDR3 length: 13 amino acids. Germline lookup yields CDR1 SNHLY and CDR2 FYNNEI. Trimming cost V 6 bases and J 7 bases, with 15 bases left between them. The CDR3 reads CASRANPQATQYF. The CDR3 DNA is TGTGCCAGCAGGGCGAACCCCCAGGCGACCCAGTACTTC.

The V gene is TRBV30, the J gene TRBJ1-2; TRBD1 matches 7 bases. Germline trimming cut 2 bases from V and 2 bases from J; bases unmatched to any gene: 17. The CDR3 has 18 amino acids. Germline V gene data show CDR1 as GTSNPN and CDR2 as SVGIG (reference sequence). This CDR3 reads CAWSQRPPTGAWNYGYTF. The DNA for the CDR3 is TGTGCCTGGAGTCAGCGCCCCCCCACAGGGGCATGGAACTATGGCTACACCTTC.

The genes are TRBV6-2 or TRBV6-3 and TRBJ1-2, with 7 bases identical to TRBD1. The CDR3 has 14 amino acids. Germline V gives CDR1 MNHEY, CDR2 SVGEGT. Trimming cost V 4 bases and J 8 bases; bases outside gene matches: 10. The CDR3 reads CASSSRPGQNGYTF. CDR3 coding DNA: TGTGCCAGCAGTTCCCGCCCGGGACAGAACGGCTACACCTTC.

This sequence joins TRBV5-1 and TRBJ2-7; TRBD1 aligns across 9 bases. Per the germline V gene, CDR1 is SGHRS and CDR2 is YFSETQ. This CDR3 contains 16 residues. The trim removed 0 bases at V and 5 bases at J, leaving 9 bases unmatched. CDR3 sequence: CASSLGTGAPLNEQYF. CDR3 bases: TGCGCCAGCAGCTTGGGGACAGGGGCGCCTCTGAACGAGCAGTACTTC.

The J gene is TRBJ2-3, the V gene TRBV6-1; TRBD2 aligns across 7 bases. The V and J ends lost 4 bases and 3 bases, in that order; junction bases with no gene match: 10. The CDR3 consists of 16 residues. Germline CDR1 is MNHNS and CDR2 is SASEGT. The CDR3 here is CASSGVTSVLTDTQYF. CDR3 coding DNA: TGTGCCAGCAGTGGGGTTACTAGCGTACTTACAGATACGCAGTATTTT.

V gene TRBV7-3 combines with J gene TRBJ2-2, with 7 positions matching TRBD2. CDR1 and CDR2 (germline): SGHTA, FQGTGA. V was pared by 3 bases and J by 0 bases, with 1 base of the junction left unmatched. The CDR3 covers 15 residues. The CDR3 DNA is TGTGCCAGCAGCTTTGGGGGGGCGAACACCGGGGAGCTGTTTTTT. This codes for CASSFGGANTGELFF. The full variable domain, completed using reference TRBV7-3 and TRBJ2-2, is GAGVSQTPSNKVTEKGKYVELRCDPISGHTALYWYRQSLGQGPEFLIYFQGTGAADDSGLPNDRFFAVRPEGSVSTLKIQRTERGDSAVYLCASSFGGANTGELFFGEGSRLTVL.

J is TRBJ1-4 and V is TRBV11-2; weak D call: TRBD1 (5 bases). Germline values: CDR1 SGHAT, CDR2 FQNNGV. The length of the CDR3 is 15 residues. Deletions cut 1 base from V and 0 bases from J, with 6 bases between. In DNA, the CDR3 is TGTGCCAGCAGCTTAGTAGGGGCAACTAATGAAAAACTGTTTTTT. Its protein is CASSLVGATNEKLFF. Looking up the rest from reference TRBV11-2 and TRBJ1-4 gives the full variable domain: EAGVAQSPRYKIIEKRQSVAFWCNPISGHATLYWYQQILGQGPKLLIQFQNNGVVDDSQLPKDRFSAERLKGVDSTLKIQPAKLEDSAVYLCASSLVGATNEKLFFGSGTQLSVL.

J is TRBJ2-7 and V is TRBV18; TRBD2 matches at 7 bases. CDR1 and CDR2 (germline): KGHSH, LQKENI. The CDR3 is 18 residues long. V gave up 2 bases and J gave up 3 bases; unmatched junction bases: 16. The CDR3 region is CASSPKWDMGGSSYEQYF. CDR3 nucleotide sequence: TGTGCCAGCTCACCAAAATGGGATATGGGCGGGAGCAGCTACGAGCAGTACTTC.

The genes are TRBV7-7 and TRBJ2-3, with 14 positions matching TRBD2. V was clipped by 5 bases and J by 4 bases; unmatched bases: 5. Per germline, CDR1 SSHAT and CDR2 FNYEAQ (reference sequence). The CDR3 extends over 16 amino acids. The CDR3 here is CASSKGLAGESDTQYF. The CDR3 region has the DNA TGTGCCAGCAGCAAGGGACTAGCGGGGGAGTCAGATACGCAGTATTTT.

This chain links TRBV6-5 with TRBJ1-2; 7 nucleotides line up with TRBD1. Trimming cost V 5 bases and J 2 bases; bases outside gene matches: 8. CDR1 and CDR2 from the germline V gene are MNHEY and SVGAGI. The CDR3 is made up of 15 amino acids. The CDR3 reads CASSTRDSLNYGYTF. The CDR3 DNA reads TGTGCCAGCAGTACCCGGGACAGCTTGAACTATGGCTACACCTTC.